This T cell receptor beta chain originates from a study of cytomegalovirus exposure and HLA in healthy donors. Germline V lookup: CDR1 MRHNA, CDR2 SNTAGT. The CDR3 consists of 16 residues. V lost 3 bases to trimming and J lost 4 bases; unmatched junction nucleotides: 7. The PCR ran on 60 Vbeta and 13 Jbeta primers. Clones were read by immunoSEQ multiplex PCR, and TCRdb kept only the in-frame ones, dropping some. The sample lists around 150,000 clones, around 85% occurring once. In this sample, this clone turned up a few times. V and J are TRBV6-4 and TRBJ2-1, with 9 nucleotides matching TRBD2. This receptor was taken from a man aged 35-49 years in good health and CMV-seronegative. The sample consisted of PBMCs. DNA of the CDR3: TGTGCCAGCAGTGATCACGGCGGGGGGGGATACAATGAGCAGTTCTTC. It translates to CASSDHGGGGYNEQFF.